The present entry profiles one T cell receptor (beta chain) with its context. The antigen remains undetermined. TCR beta CDR3 sequences were amplified from RNA transcripts. Using the HTBI primer set, a first-round RT-PCR was run on the TCR CDR3. TCRdb passed the multiplex PCR reads through MiXCR, listing each CDR3 protein once. The table lists 750,000 to 900,000 distinct CDR3 sequences, roughly 40% of them singletons. The sample originates from a study of T cells in Graves' hyperthyroidism and ophthalmopathy. The V gene's germline CDR1 is SNHLY and CDR2 FYNNEI. The CDR3 loop spans 12 amino acids. Exclusion of patients followed from uncontrolled infection, other autoimmune disease, pregnancy or lactation. Study-wide points: A model using 13 V-J features told ophthalmopathy apart from stable hyperthyroidism. The model foresaw ophthalmopathy a median roughly 6 months prior to onset.

This sequence originates from a man aged 18 to 29 with Graves' hyperthyroidism. The sequencing sample was made of blood. The V and J genes are TRBV2 and TRBJ1-2, with TRBD1 identical over 8 bases. The CDR3 region is CATTGDDYGYTF. The CDR3 DNA reads as TGTGCTACGACAGGGGACGACTATGGCTACACCTTC.